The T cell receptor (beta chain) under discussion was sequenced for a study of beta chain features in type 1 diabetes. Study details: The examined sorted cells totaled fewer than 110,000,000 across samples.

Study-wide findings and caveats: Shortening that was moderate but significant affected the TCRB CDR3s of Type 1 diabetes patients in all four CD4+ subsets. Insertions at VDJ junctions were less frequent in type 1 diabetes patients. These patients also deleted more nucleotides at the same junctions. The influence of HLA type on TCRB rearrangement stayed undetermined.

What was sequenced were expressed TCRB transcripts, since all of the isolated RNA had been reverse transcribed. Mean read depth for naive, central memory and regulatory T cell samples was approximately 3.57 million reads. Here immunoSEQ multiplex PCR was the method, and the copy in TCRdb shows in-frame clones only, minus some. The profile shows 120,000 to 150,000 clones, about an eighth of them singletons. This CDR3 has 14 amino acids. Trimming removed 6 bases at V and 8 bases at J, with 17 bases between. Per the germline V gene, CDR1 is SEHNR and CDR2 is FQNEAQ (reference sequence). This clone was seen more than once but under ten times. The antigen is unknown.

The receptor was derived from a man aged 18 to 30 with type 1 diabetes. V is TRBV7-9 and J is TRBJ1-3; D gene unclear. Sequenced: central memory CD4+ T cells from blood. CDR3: CASRSEETRHTIYF. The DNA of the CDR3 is TGTGCCAGCAGATCCGAAGAGACCCGACACACCATATATTTT.